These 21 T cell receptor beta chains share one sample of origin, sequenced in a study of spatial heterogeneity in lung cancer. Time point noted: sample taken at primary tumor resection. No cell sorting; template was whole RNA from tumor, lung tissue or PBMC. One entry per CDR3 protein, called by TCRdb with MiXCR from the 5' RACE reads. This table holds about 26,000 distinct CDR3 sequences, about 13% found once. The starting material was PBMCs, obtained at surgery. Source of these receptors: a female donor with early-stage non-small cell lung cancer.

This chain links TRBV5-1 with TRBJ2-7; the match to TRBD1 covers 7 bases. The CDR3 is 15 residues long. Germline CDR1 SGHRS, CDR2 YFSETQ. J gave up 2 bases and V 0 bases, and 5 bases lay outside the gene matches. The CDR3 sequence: CASSLGPGQTYEQYF. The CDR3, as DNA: TGCGCCAGCAGCTTGGGACCGGGACAGACCTACGAGCAGTACTTC.

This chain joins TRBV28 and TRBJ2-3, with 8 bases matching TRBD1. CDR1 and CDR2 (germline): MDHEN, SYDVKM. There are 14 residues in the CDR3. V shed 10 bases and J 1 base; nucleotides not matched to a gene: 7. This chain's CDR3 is CAISGGGGTDTQYF. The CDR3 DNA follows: TGTGCCATCTCAGGGGGCGGTGGCACAGATACGCAGTATTTT. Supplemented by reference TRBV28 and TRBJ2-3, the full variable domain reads DVKVTQSSRYLVKRTGEKVFLECVQDMDHENMFWYRQDPGLGLRLIYFSYDVKMKEKGDIPEGYSVSREKKERFSLILESASTNQTSMYLCAISGGGGTDTQYFGPGTRLTVL.

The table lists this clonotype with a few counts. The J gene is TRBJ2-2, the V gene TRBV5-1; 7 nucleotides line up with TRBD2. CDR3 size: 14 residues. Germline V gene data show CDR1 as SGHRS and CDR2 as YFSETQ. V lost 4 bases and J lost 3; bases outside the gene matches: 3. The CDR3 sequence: CASSPGLYTGELFF. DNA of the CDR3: TGCGCCAGCAGCCCGGGACTATACACCGGGGAGCTGTTTTTT. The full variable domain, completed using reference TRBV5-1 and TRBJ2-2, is KAGVTQTPRYLIKTRGQQVTLSCSPISGHRSVSWYQQTPGQGLQFLFEYFSETQRNKGNFPGRFSGRQFSNSRSEMNVSTLELGDSALYLCASSPGLYTGELFFGEGSRLTVL.

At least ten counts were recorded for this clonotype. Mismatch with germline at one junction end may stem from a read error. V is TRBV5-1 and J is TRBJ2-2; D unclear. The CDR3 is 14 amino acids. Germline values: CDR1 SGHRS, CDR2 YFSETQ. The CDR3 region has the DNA TGCGCCAGCCGCTTGGGGATGAACACCGGGGAGCTGTTTTTT. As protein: CASRLGMNTGELFF.

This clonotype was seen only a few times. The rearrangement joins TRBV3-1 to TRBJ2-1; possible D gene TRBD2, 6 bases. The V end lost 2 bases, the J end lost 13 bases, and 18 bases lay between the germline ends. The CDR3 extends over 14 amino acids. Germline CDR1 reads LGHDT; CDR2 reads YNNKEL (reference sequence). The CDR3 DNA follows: TGTGCCAGCAGCCAAATGAGCGGGCACCTTGTACAGTTCTTC. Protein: CASSQMSGHLVQFF.

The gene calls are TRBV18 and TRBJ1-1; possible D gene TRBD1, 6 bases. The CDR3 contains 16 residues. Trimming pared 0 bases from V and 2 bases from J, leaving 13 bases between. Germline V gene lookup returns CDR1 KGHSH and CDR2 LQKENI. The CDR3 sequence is CASSPPSGGGNTEAFF. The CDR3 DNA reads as TGTGCCAGCTCACCACCGTCGGGGGGCGGCAACACTGAAGCTTTCTTT.

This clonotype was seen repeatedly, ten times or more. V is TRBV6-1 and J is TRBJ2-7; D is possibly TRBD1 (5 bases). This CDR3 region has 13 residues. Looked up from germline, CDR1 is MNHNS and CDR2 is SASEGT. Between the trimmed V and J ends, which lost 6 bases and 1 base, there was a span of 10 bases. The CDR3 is CASREQVSYEQYV. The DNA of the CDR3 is TGTGCCAGCAGGGAACAGGTATCCTACGAGCAGTACGTC.

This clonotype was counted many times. The CDR3 sequence: CASAGPGDPYNSNQPQHF. CDR3 DNA: TGTGCCAGCGCCGGACCAGGGGACCCTTATAATAGCAATCAGCCCCAGCATTTT. This sequence joins TRBV6-2 or TRBV6-3 and TRBJ1-5; TRBD1 is a possible D gene (6 bases). CDR3 size: 18 residues. V shed 8 bases and J shed 0 bases, with 23 bases lying between them. CDR1 and CDR2 from the germline V gene are MNHEY and SVGEGT.

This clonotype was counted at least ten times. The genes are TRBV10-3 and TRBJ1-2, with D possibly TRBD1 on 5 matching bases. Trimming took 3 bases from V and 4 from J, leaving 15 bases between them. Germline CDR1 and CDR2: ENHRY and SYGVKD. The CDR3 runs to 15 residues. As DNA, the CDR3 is TGTGCCATCAGTGACCCGACAGAAATCTCCTATGGCTACACCTTC. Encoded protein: CAISDPTEISYGYTF.

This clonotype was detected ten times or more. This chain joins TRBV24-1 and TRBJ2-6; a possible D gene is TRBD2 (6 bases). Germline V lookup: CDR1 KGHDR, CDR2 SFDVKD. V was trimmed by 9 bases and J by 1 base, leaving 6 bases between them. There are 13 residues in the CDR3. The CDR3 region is CATGTSGANVLTF. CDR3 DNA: TGTGCCACCGGGACTTCTGGGGCCAACGTCCTGACTTTC.

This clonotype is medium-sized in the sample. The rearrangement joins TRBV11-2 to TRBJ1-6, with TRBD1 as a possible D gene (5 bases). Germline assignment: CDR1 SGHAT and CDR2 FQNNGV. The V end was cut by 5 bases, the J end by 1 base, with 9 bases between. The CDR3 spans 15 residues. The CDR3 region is CASSDSGSYNSPLHF. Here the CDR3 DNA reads TGTGCCAGCAGCGACTCAGGGTCCTATAATTCACCCCTCCACTTT.

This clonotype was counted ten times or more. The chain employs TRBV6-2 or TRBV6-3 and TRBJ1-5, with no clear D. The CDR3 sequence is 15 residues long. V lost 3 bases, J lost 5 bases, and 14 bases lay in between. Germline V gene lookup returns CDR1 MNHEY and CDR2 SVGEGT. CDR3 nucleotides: TGTGCCAGCAGTTATCTGGAGGCAGCTTATCAGCCCCAGCATTTT. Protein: CASSYLEAAYQPQHF.

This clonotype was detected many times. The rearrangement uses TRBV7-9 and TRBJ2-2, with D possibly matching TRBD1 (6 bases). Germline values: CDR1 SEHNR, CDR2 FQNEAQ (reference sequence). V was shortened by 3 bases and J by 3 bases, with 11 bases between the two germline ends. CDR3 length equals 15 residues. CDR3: CASSFQGLYTGELFF. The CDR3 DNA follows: TGTGCCAGCAGCTTTCAGGGGCTATACACCGGGGAGCTGTTTTTT.

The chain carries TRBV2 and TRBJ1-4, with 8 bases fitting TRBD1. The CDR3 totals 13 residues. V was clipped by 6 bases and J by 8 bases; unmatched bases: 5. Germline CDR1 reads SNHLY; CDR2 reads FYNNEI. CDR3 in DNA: TGTGCCAGCAGGGGGACAGGAGAGGAAAAACTGTTTTTT. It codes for CASRGTGEEKLFF.

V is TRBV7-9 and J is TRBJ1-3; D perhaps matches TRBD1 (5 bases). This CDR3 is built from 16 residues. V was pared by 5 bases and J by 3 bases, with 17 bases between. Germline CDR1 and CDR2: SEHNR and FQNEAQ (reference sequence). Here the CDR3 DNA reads TGTGCCAGCAGCCACACTCAGGGTCTACATGGAAACACCATATATTTT. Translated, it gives CASSHTQGLHGNTIYF.

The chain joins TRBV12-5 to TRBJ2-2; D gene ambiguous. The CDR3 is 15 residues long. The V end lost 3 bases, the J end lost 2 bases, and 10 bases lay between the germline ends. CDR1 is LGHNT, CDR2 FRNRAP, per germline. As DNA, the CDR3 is TGTGCTAGTGGTTTAGGTCGCGGAAACACCGGGGAGCTGTTTTTT. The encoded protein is CASGLGRGNTGELFF.

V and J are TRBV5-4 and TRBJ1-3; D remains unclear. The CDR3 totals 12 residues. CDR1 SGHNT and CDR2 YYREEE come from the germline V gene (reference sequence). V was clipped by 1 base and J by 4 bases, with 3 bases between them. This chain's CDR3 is CASSLYGNTIYF. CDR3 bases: TGTGCCAGCAGCTTGTACGGAAACACCATATATTTT.

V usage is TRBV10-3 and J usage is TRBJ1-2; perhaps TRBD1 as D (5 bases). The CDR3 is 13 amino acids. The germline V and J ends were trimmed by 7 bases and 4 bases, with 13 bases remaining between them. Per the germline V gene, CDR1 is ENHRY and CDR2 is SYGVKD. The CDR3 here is CAITPGPLYGYTF. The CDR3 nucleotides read TGTGCCATCACCCCAGGGCCGCTCTATGGCTACACCTTC.

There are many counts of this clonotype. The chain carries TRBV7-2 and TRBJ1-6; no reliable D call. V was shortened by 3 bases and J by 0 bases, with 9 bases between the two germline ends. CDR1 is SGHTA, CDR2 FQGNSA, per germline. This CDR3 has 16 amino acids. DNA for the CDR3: TGTGCCAGCAGCTTGACCGTTAGCTCCTATAATTCACCCCTCCACTTT. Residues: CASSLTVSSYNSPLHF.

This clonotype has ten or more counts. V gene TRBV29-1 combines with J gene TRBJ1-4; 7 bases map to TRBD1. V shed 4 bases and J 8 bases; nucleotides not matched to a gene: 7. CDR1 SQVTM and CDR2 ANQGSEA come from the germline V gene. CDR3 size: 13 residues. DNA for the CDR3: TGCAGCGTTGTGACAGGGTTTGGCGAAAAACTGTTTTTT. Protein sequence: CSVVTGFGEKLFF.

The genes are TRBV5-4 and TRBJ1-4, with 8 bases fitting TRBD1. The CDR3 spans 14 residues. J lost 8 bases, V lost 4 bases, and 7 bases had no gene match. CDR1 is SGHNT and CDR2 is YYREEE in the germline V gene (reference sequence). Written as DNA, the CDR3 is TGTGCCAGCAGCCAGGGGGCGCAGTACGAAAAACTGTTTTTT. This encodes CASSQGAQYEKLFF.